Given below is one T cell receptor (beta chain) in context. Its specificity is not known. This sample was taken from a study of T cell responses to AZD1222 COVID-19 vaccine. Data came from immunoSEQ multiplex PCR; TCRdb stores just in-frame clones and leaves some out. The table has some 94,000 clones, 70% to 90% seen once. Study findings and constraints: At baseline, seropositivity was found in only six or seven AZD1222 recipients.

The TCR sequence derives from an adult in good health. The sequencing used peripheral blood, collected on day 0 of AZD1222 vaccination.

CDR3 nucleotide sequence: TGTGCCAGCAGCTCACAGGGGGCGCGGAACACAGATACGCAGTATTTT. Protein sequence: CASSSQGARNTDTQYF. The rearrangement joins TRBV11-2 to TRBJ2-3; TRBD1 aligns across 9 bases. CDR1 and CDR2 (germline): SGHAT, FQNNGV. The CDR3 has 16 residues. Trimming took 4 bases from V and 2 from J; bases not matched to a gene: 7. The full variable domain, its missing parts supplied by reference TRBV11-2 and TRBJ2-3, is EAGVAQSPRYKIIEKRQSVAFWCNPISGHATLYWYQQILGQGPKLLIQFQNNGVVDDSQLPKDRFSAERLKGVDSTLKIQPAKLEDSAVYLCASSSQGARNTDTQYFGPGTRLTVL.